What follows are 5 T cell receptor beta chains derived from one specimen sequenced in a study of cytomegalovirus exposure and HLA in healthy donors. 60 Vbeta and 13 Jbeta primers were used in PCR. This table comes from immunoSEQ multiplex PCR, and its TCRdb copy is limited to in-frame clones, with some not included. The sample contains some 110,000 clones, about 61% of which appear only once. Sequenced input: PBMCs. The receptors originated from a woman aged 30 to 39 in good health and CMV-seronegative.

The rearrangement joins TRBV6-5 to TRBJ1-3; 7 positions agree with TRBD1. The germline gives CDR1 MNHEY, CDR2 SVGAGI. The CDR3 loop spans 16 amino acids. With 0 bases clipped from V and 4 bases from J, the junction kept 6 bases outside the gene matches. The CDR3 is CASSYSRGGSGNTIYF. In DNA, the CDR3 is TGTGCCAGCAGTTACTCGAGAGGGGGCTCAGGAAACACCATATATTTT.

This clone was picked up a small number of times. The genes are TRBV18 and TRBJ2-3; tentatively, D is TRBD2 (7 bases). CDR1 and CDR2 (germline): KGHSH, LQKENI. The CDR3 contains 14 residues. V was pared by 1 base and J by 4 bases, with 9 bases between. CDR3 sequence (DNA): TGTGCCAGCTCACCACGGGAGGGGGCAGATACGCAGTATTTT. Translated, it gives CASSPREGADTQYF.

This chain joins TRBV19 and TRBJ1-1, with D maybe TRBD1 (6 bases). Germline CDR1 reads LNHDA; CDR2 reads SQIVND (reference sequence). Trimming pared 6 bases from V and 5 bases from J, leaving 13 bases between. The CDR3 has 13 amino acids. CDR3 sequence reads: CASRSGGGTEAFF. CDR3 DNA: TGTGCCAGTAGATCGGGAGGGGGGACTGAAGCTTTCTTT.

The chain recombines TRBV7-9 with TRBJ2-2, with 11 bases matching TRBD2. The CDR3 is made up of 19 amino acids. Germline CDR1 is SEHNR and CDR2 is FQNEAQ (reference sequence). J gave up 0 bases and V 5 bases, and 11 bases lay outside the gene matches. In nucleotides, the CDR3 is TGTGCCAGCAGCCAAACGACTAGCGGGACCGGGACGAACACCGGGGAGCTGTTTTTT. Translation: CASSQTTSGTGTNTGELFF.

The chain has TRBV5-1 and TRBJ2-5; a weak D match, TRBD2 (5 bases). The CDR3 runs 13 residues. From germline, CDR1 is SGHRS and CDR2 YFSETQ. V was shortened by 0 bases and J by 3 bases, with 6 bases between the two germline ends. This CDR3 is CASSLVGEETQYF. For the CDR3, the DNA is TGCGCCAGCAGCTTGGTGGGAGAAGAGACCCAGTACTTC.